Listed here are 25 T cell receptor beta chains from one sample, sequenced in a study of T-cell reconstitution after alpha-beta-depleted transplantation in children. For TCRbeta, the library was prepared with unique molecular identifiers. One entry per CDR3 protein, called by TCRdb with MiXCR from the PCR reads. Seen here are some 550,000 distinct CDR3 sequences, around 18% observed once, and the top ten hold more than 2.5%. Sequences were derived from PBMCs from the stem cell graft donor, sampled from the stem cell graft. All receptors come from a human donor who donated a stem cell graft to a child with acute lymphoblastic leukemia.

This clonotype was recorded a few times. The chain combines TRBV20-1 with TRBJ2-5; TRBD2 matches 9 bases. With 0 bases clipped from V and 5 bases from J, the junction kept 7 bases outside the gene matches. Germline V CDR1 and CDR2: DFQATT, SNEGSKA (reference sequence). This CDR3 region has 15 residues. CDR3 bases: TGCAGTGCTAGAGATAGCGGGAGAACGGGGGAGACCCAGTACTTC. Residues: CSARDSGRTGETQYF.

This clonotype appeared a few times. The J gene is TRBJ2-4, the V gene TRBV12-3 or TRBV12-4; D may be TRBD1 (6 bases). V gave up 5 bases and J gave up 8 bases, with 22 bases separating them. The CDR3 has 16 amino acids. In nucleotides, the CDR3 is TGTGCCAGCAGTCCCTTTGGGGGCGGACGAAGGGACATTCAGTACTTC. Translating gives CASSPFGGGRRDIQYF.

V usage is TRBV15 and J usage is TRBJ1-1; 9 bases map to TRBD1. The CDR3 extends over 17 amino acids. After removal of 5 bases from V and 4 bases from J, the junction contained 14 bases not matched to a gene. CDR1 LNHNV and CDR2 YYDKDF come from the germline V gene (reference sequence). DNA for the CDR3: TGTGCCACCAGCCCTCGGACAGGGGATAATCTAGGCACTGAAGCTTTCTTT. Its translation is CATSPRTGDNLGTEAFF.

The chain combines TRBV5-1 with TRBJ2-7, with D tentatively TRBD1 (5 bases). The CDR3 extends over 13 amino acids. The V end was cut by 3 bases, the J end by 7 bases, with 14 bases between. Germline CDR1 SGHRS, CDR2 YFSETQ. The CDR3: CASSSGWGWEQYF. DNA for the CDR3: TGCGCCAGCAGCTCAGGGTGGGGCTGGGAGCAGTACTTC.

This clonotype was recorded a few times. The CDR3 protein is CASSIPGGTEAFF. CDR3 DNA sequence: TGTGCCAGCAGTATCCCCGGGGGGACTGAAGCTTTCTTT. This rearrangement joins TRBV12-3 or TRBV12-4 to TRBJ1-1; D is perhaps TRBD1 (5 bases). The V gene lost 5 bases and the J gene lost 5 bases, with 12 bases spanning the gap. CDR3 length: 13 residues.

This clonotype has a count of ten or more. The genes are TRBV20-1 and TRBJ2-7; TRBD1 matches 9 bases. V gave up 3 bases and J gave up 4 bases; unmatched junction bases: 4. The CDR3 runs 13 residues. The germline V gene has CDR1 DFQATT and CDR2 SNEGSKA (reference sequence). The DNA for the CDR3 is TGCAGTGCTAGGGGGGACAGGGCGTACGAGCAGTACTTC. It is translated as CSARGDRAYEQYF.

The rearrangement links TRBV9 to TRBJ1-2, with D hard to call. With 4 bases removed from V and 4 bases from J, the gap between germline ends came to 17 bases. CDR1 SGDLS and CDR2 YYNGEE come from the germline V gene. The CDR3 is 15 residues long. CDR3 sequence: CASSLGDTNTYGYTF. The CDR3 DNA reads as TGTGCCAGCAGCCTAGGAGATACTAACACCTATGGCTACACCTTC. Using reference TRBV9 and TRBJ1-2 for the parts outside the CDR3, the full variable domain is DSGVTQTPKHLITATGQRVTLRCSPRSGDLSVYWYQQSLDQGLQFLIQYYNGEERAKGNILERFSAQQFPDLHSELNLSSLELGDSALYFCASSLGDTNTYGYTFGSGTRLTVV.

This clonotype was picked up many times. The gene calls are TRBV5-1 and TRBJ2-1; possibly TRBD2 for D (5 bases). Germline CDR1 and CDR2: SGHRS and YFSETQ. The length of the CDR3 is 14 residues. V lost 5 bases, J lost 0 bases, and 9 bases lay in between. This chain's CDR3 is CASSRTSSYNEQFF. The CDR3 DNA reads as TGCGCCAGCAGTCGAACTAGCTCCTACAATGAGCAGTTCTTC. Full variable domain (remainder filled in from reference TRBV5-1 and TRBJ2-1): KAGVTQTPRYLIKTRGQQVTLSCSPISGHRSVSWYQQTPGQGLQFLFEYFSETQRNKGNFPGRFSGRQFSNSRSEMNVSTLELGDSALYLCASSRTSSYNEQFFGPGTRLTVL.

The CDR3 DNA reads TGTGCCAGCAGCCTCCGTGCCGTTTGGTATGAGCAGTTCTTC. Its translation: CASSLRAVWYEQFF. The rearrangement uses TRBV9 and TRBJ2-1; no firm D call. The length of the CDR3 is 14 residues. Trimming removed 4 bases at V and 8 bases at J, with 16 bases between. From germline, CDR1 is SGDLS and CDR2 YYNGEE.

This chain links TRBV5-1 with TRBJ2-3; 8 bases align to TRBD2. Germline values: CDR1 SGHRS, CDR2 YFSETQ. J lost 0 bases, V lost 4 bases, and 10 bases had no gene match. CDR3 length equals 17 residues. The CDR3 DNA follows: TGCGCCAGCAGCCCTCCCTTTAGCGGGGCCAGCACAGATACGCAGTATTTT. It codes for CASSPPFSGASTDTQYF.

The chain uses TRBV5-1 and TRBJ2-5; TRBD2 aligns across 7 bases. V shed 4 bases and J 5 bases; nucleotides not matched to a gene: 5. This CDR3 contains 13 residues. Germline values: CDR1 SGHRS, CDR2 YFSETQ. CDR3 residues: CASSRTRSETQYF. In DNA form, the CDR3 reads TGCGCCAGCAGCAGGACTAGGTCGGAGACCCAGTACTTC.

This clonotype is a singleton in its sample. The rearrangement joins TRBV2 to TRBJ2-2; D unresolved. From germline, CDR1 is SNHLY and CDR2 FYNNEI. The CDR3 extends over 14 amino acids. The V end was cut by 4 bases, the J end by 10 bases, with 16 bases between. CDR3 region: CASSGYSSRTELFF. CDR3 DNA sequence: TGTGCCAGCAGTGGATATAGTAGTCGCACGGAGCTGTTTTTT.

DNA of the CDR3: TGTGCCAGCAGTTTCGGACAGGGCTTGAACATTCAGTACTTC. The encoded protein is CASSFGQGLNIQYF. V is TRBV6-5 and J is TRBJ2-4, with 8 bases aligning to TRBD1. The ends lost 4 bases at V and 7 bases at J; junction bases unmatched: 6. This CDR3 contains 14 residues. Germline-derived CDR1 and CDR2 are MNHEY and SVGAGI.

This chain connects TRBV20-1 to TRBJ2-1; possible D gene TRBD1, 6 bases. V lost 0 bases and J lost 2, with 8 bases in between. Looked up from germline, CDR1 is DFQATT and CDR2 is SNEGSKA (reference sequence). This CDR3 spans 14 amino acids. In DNA, the CDR3 is TGCAGTGCTAGAGATCAGGGGCCCTACAATGAGCAGTTCTTC. Translated: CSARDQGPYNEQFF.

This clonotype has just a few counts. V usage is TRBV19 and J usage is TRBJ2-7; no firm D call. Germline V gene lookup returns CDR1 LNHDA and CDR2 SQIVND (reference sequence). Trimming pared 1 base from V and 2 bases from J, leaving 9 bases between. The CDR3 totals 14 residues. The CDR3 protein is CASSIAHRAYEQYF. For the CDR3, the DNA is TGTGCCAGTAGTATAGCCCACAGAGCCTACGAGCAGTACTTC.

The chain recombines TRBV4-1 with TRBJ2-1; D may be TRBD1 or TRBD2 (5 bases each). There are 15 residues in the CDR3. V gave up 4 bases and J gave up 5 bases, with 15 bases separating them. Germline V gene data show CDR1 as MGHRA and CDR2 as YSYEKL. DNA for the CDR3: TGCGCCAGCAGCCCTTTCCGGGACGCAAACAATGAGCAGTTCTTC. Its translation: CASSPFRDANNEQFF.

This clonotype has a handful of counts. The chain carries TRBV5-5 and TRBJ1-2, with 9 bases that match TRBD1. V gave up 4 bases and J gave up 7 bases; unmatched junction bases: 8. Germline V gene lookup returns CDR1 SGHKS and CDR2 YYEKEE (reference sequence). CDR3 length: 14 amino acids. The CDR3 coding sequence is TGTGCCAGCAGCCACCCGACAGGGGGAATTGGCTACACCTTC. Its protein product is CASSHPTGGIGYTF.

V usage is TRBV9 and J usage is TRBJ2-1, with TRBD2 identical over 7 bases. The CDR3 consists of 16 residues. The ends lost 0 bases at V and 6 bases at J; junction bases unmatched: 9. The V gene's germline CDR1 is SGDLS and CDR2 YYNGEE. The chain's CDR3 is CASSVDGRGESNEQFF. CDR3 nucleotides: TGTGCCAGCAGCGTAGATGGGAGGGGAGAGTCCAATGAGCAGTTCTTC.

This clonotype was seen only a few times. This rearrangement joins TRBV7-8 to TRBJ1-2, with a possible D match to TRBD1 (5 bases). Trimming cost V 1 base and J 4 bases, with 16 bases left between them. The CDR3 extends over 16 amino acids. Per the germline V gene, CDR1 is SGHVS and CDR2 is FQNEAQ. DNA for the CDR3: TGTGCCAGCAGCTTAGGGGTCCAGGGAGATACCTATGGCTACACCTTC. Residues: CASSLGVQGDTYGYTF.

V is TRBV7-7 and J is TRBJ2-1; no clear D. The germline V and J ends were trimmed by 5 bases and 6 bases, with 14 bases remaining between them. Germline CDR1 is SSHAT and CDR2 is FNYEAQ (reference sequence). This CDR3 comprises 14 residues. In nucleotides, the CDR3 is TGTGCCAGCAGCCGAGCTCAGAGATCCAATGAGCAGTTCTTC. Protein product: CASSRAQRSNEQFF.

The chain recombines TRBV18 with TRBJ1-1; possibly TRBD1 for D (6 bases). V was trimmed by 3 bases and J by 3 bases, leaving 14 bases between them. The CDR3 has 15 residues. The germline gives CDR1 KGHSH, CDR2 LQKENI. The CDR3 sequence: CASSPLGQSDTEAFF. In nucleotides, the CDR3 is TGTGCCAGCTCACCTTTAGGACAGTCCGACACTGAAGCTTTCTTT.

The chain couples TRBV15 to TRBJ2-2; D ambiguous. This CDR3 has 15 amino acids. V lost 0 bases and J 4 bases, leaving 9 bases between the germline ends. Germline assignment: CDR1 LNHNV and CDR2 YYDKDF (reference sequence). Here the CDR3 reads CATSRDEWTTGELFF. CDR3 bases: TGTGCCACCAGCAGAGATGAGTGGACCACCGGGGAGCTGTTTTTT.

The chain combines TRBV7-3 with TRBJ2-2; D unresolved. Germline V gene lookup returns CDR1 SGHTA and CDR2 FQGTGA. This CDR3 is built from 12 residues. Trimming took off 7 bases at V and 4 bases at J, with 7 bases between the two ends. In nucleotides, the CDR3 is TGTGCCAGCATCCTATCCACCGGGGAGCTGTTTTTT. This translates into CASILSTGELFF. Filled out from reference TRBV7-3 and TRBJ2-2, the complete variable domain reads GAGVSQTPSNKVTEKGKYVELRCDPISGHTALYWYRQSLGQGPEFLIYFQGTGAADDSGLPNDRFFAVRPEGSVSTLKIQRTERGDSAVYLCASILSTGELFFGEGSRLTVL.

This clonotype has more than one count but fewer than ten. This sequence joins TRBV4-1 and TRBJ2-7, with a possible D match to TRBD2 (5 bases). Germline V gene lookup returns CDR1 MGHRA and CDR2 YSYEKL. V was shortened by 3 bases and J by 10 bases, with 16 bases between the two germline ends. The CDR3 covers 13 residues. The CDR3 is CASSQENRDVQYF. The CDR3 DNA follows: TGCGCCAGCAGCCAGGAGAACCGGGATGTACAGTACTTC.

This clonotype was seen only a few times. The chain is built from TRBV12-3 or TRBV12-4 and TRBJ1-1; D call uncertain. The CDR3 is made up of 13 amino acids. Trimming shortened V by 7 bases and J by 0 bases, and 9 bases separated the two germline ends. CDR3 coding DNA: TGTGCCAGCACCCTACCTATGAACACTGAAGCTTTCTTT. It codes for CASTLPMNTEAFF.